The clone carrying this T cell receptor beta chain was detected once. Its specificity is unknown. The table came from immunoSEQ multiplex PCR; TCRdb's copy has only in-frame clones and leaves some out. The data show about 64,000 clones, roughly 95% seen once. This sample stems from a study of cytomegalovirus exposure and HLA in healthy donors. Study as a whole: The 120 or so validation repertoires matched the 666 first-cohort repertoires in platform, a later analysis reported.

Whole-study findings and limits: Reports credit the classifier with highly specific, highly sensitive diagnosis of cytomegalovirus status. The study found most TCR sequences rare, yet found some public TCRs in many donors. Investigators reported approximately 170 TCR beta chains as tied to cytomegalovirus.

The CDR3 consists of 14 residues. CDR1 is ENHRY and CDR2 is SYGVKD in the germline V gene. With 0 bases removed from V and 6 bases from J, the gap between germline ends came to 11 bases. The rearrangement links TRBV10-3 to TRBJ1-1; D unresolved. The sample taken for sequencing was PBMCs. This sequence originates from a woman under 30 in good health and CMV-seropositive. CDR3 in DNA: TGTGCCATCAGTGAGTCGAAATCTGGGCCTGAAGCTTTCTTT. This encodes CAISESKSGPEAFF.